The clone carrying this T cell receptor (beta chain) was recorded at least ten times. The antigen is not known. This sample was taken from a study of identical twins. Study-level results: Possibly, invariant MAIT and iNKT cells partly confounded zero-insertion analyses. The conclusions drew on cross-sectional statistical analysis instead of tracking the same donors. Excess sharing by twins proved weaker in beta out-of-frame sequences. Fewer insertions marked abundant cord blood beta clonotypes; young adult naive trended weakly, memory not at all.

Germline loops: CDR1 SGHVS, CDR2 FQNEAQ. The CDR3 length is 15 residues. Trimming cost V 1 base and J 4 bases, with 11 bases left between them. TCRdb itself ran the 5' RACE reads through MiXCR, one entry per CDR3 protein. There are approximately 220,000 distinct CDR3 sequences in the sample; less than 8% occur only once, and less than 2.5% lies in the top ten. This sample was shared with a second study, whose subject was yellow fever vaccine responses in identical twins.

The chain recombines TRBV7-8 with TRBJ2-1; a possible D gene is TRBD2 (5 bases). This TCR came from a woman aged 18-30 years in good health. The sequenced sample consisted of memory (CD45RO+) T cells sorted from blood. The CDR3 here is CASSLVRELYNEQFF. The DNA of the CDR3 is TGTGCCAGCAGCTTAGTTCGGGAACTTTACAATGAGCAGTTCTTC.